Listed below are T cell receptor beta chains from one sample, sequenced in a study of cytomegalovirus exposure and HLA in healthy donors. Profiling relied on immunoSEQ multiplex PCR, and the TCRdb table lists in-frame clones only, not all of them. The sample gives roughly 140,000 clones, around 82% of which show up once; 2% to 3% is in the top ten. The sequenced material came from PBMCs. Receptors originate from a woman between 18 and 29 years old in good health and CMV-seropositive. CDR3s leave out the opening cysteine and the closing phenylalanine or tryptophan. The order of the fields is V gene, J gene, CDR3 protein.

V: TRBV10-3
J: TRBJ2-2
CDR3: AISESATGVSGELF

V: TRBV6-5
J: TRBJ1-1
CDR3: ASRGTGLNTEAF

V: TRBV4-1
J: TRBJ1-1
CDR3: ASSQPWPGLNTEAF

V: TRBV4-3
J: TRBJ1-1
CDR3: ASSQDVVTGEAF

V: TRBV28
J: TRBJ1-2
CDR3: ASSSQGTGTGYT

V: TRBV4-1
J: TRBJ2-3
CDR3: ASSQVPSASGGTDTQY

V: TRBV7-8
J: TRBJ2-2
CDR3: ALRRRQGRGTGELF

V: TRBV5-1
J: TRBJ2-1
CDR3: ASSLWGGSYNEQF

V: TRBV11-2
J: TRBJ2-2
CDR3: ASSPTGASTGELF

V: TRBV7-9
J: TRBJ1-1
CDR3: ASSSLGGGSEAF

V: TRBV6-1
J: TRBJ2-1
CDR3: ASTLGQNNEQF

V: TRBV6-5
J: TRBJ1-6
CDR3: ASSYSTGGNPLH

V: TRBV2
J: TRBJ2-7
CDR3: ASSEIPTPGQDSYEQY

V: TRBV6-1
J: TRBJ1-3
CDR3: ASSDAAVVLTSSGNTIY

V: TRBV2
J: TRBJ1-2
CDR3: ASSGTGGYGYT

V: TRBV4-1
J: TRBJ1-2
CDR3: ATYRVNYGYT

V: TRBV30
J: TRBJ1-5
CDR3: AWSVADNQPQH

V: TRBV5-4
J: TRBJ1-6
CDR3: ASSPRTGGSPLH

V: TRBV7-2
J: TRBJ2-1
CDR3: ASSVQAYNEQF

V: TRBV2
J: TRBJ2-1
CDR3: AITGTGGRGQF

V: TRBV7-9
J: TRBJ1-5
CDR3: ASSWGGNQPQH

V: TRBV2
J: TRBJ2-3
CDR3: ASSEARGAGDTQY

V: TRBV6-1
J: TRBJ1-5
CDR3: ASSEAGVWTSNQPQH

V: TRBV28
J: TRBJ2-7
CDR3: ASSPDRGRY